Below, 6 T cell receptor beta chains from the same sample are listed, as sequenced in a study of tumor-infiltrating lymphocytes in primary liver carcinoma. Unsorted whole blood served as the source of blood RNA, and germline DNA was extracted as well. With a constant-region primer, TCR beta cDNA was made from 500 ng of total RNA. Three-round nested multiplex PCR performed with slightly modified ARM-PCR produced the TCR beta libraries. Forward primers for TRBV1-TRBV30 and a C-beta reverse primer served the first two PCR rounds, at about 10 cycles each. TCRdb re-called the multiplex PCR reads with MiXCR, one entry per CDR3 protein. The sample yields 250,000 to 350,000 distinct CDR3 sequences, about three fifths seen once. Sequencing was carried out using peripheral blood. The origin of the receptors is a woman under 40 with primary liver carcinoma and hepatitis B virus infection.

This clonotype was observed many times. CDR3 DNA: TGTGCCAGCAGTTACTCACCTGAGGCCGTCGAGCAGTACTTC. Translated, it gives CASSYSPEAVEQYF. The chain recombines TRBV6-6 with TRBJ2-7; D gene unclear. Trimming cost V 0 bases and J 6 bases, with 12 bases left between them. Germline loops: CDR1 MNHNY, CDR2 SVGAGI (reference sequence). The CDR3 is made up of 14 amino acids.

To note about this clonotype: Being one base from a much bigger clone, this may be a read error. The chain uses TRBV12-3 or TRBV12-4 and TRBJ2-3; 9 bases match TRBD2. The CDR3 length is 15 residues. V lost 6 bases to trimming and J lost 4 bases; unmatched junction nucleotides: 8. The CDR3 bases are TGTGCCAGCAGGTTAAGCGGGGGGCGGGCAGATACGCAGTATTTT. It specifies CASRLSGGRADTQYF.

The V gene is TRBV11-2, the J gene TRBJ2-5; TRBD2 might be the D (6 bases). The V end was cut by 2 bases, the J end by 4 bases, with 14 bases between. CDR1 and CDR2 (germline): SGHAT, FQNNGV. The CDR3 is made up of 15 amino acids. CDR3 sequence: CASSLTRGMRETQYF. CDR3 coding DNA: TGTGCCAGCAGCTTAACTCGCGGGATGCGAGAGACCCAGTACTTC.

This chain connects TRBV28 to TRBJ2-7; 7 positions agree with TRBD1. The CDR3 loop spans 15 amino acids. V was pared by 6 bases and J by 5 bases, with 13 bases of the junction left unmatched. Germline V gene sequence: CDR1 MDHEN, CDR2 SYDVKM. The CDR3 DNA sequence: TGTGCCAGCAGCCCTAACAGGGGCGGACAGAACGAGCAGTACTTC. It is translated as CASSPNRGGQNEQYF.

This clonotype was counted only a few times. The chain uses TRBV7-9 and TRBJ2-1, with 14 bases that match TRBD2. Germline values: CDR1 SEHNR, CDR2 FQNEAQ (reference sequence). The CDR3 spans 18 residues. J gave up 10 bases and V 4 bases, and 15 bases lay outside the gene matches. The CDR3 DNA is TGTGCCAGCAGCTCTGTGTCCGGGACTAGCGGGAGTCCCTACGAGCAGTTCTTC. Amino acids: CASSSVSGTSGSPYEQFF.

This clonotype has a count of ten or more. The CDR3 bases are TGTGCCAGCAGTTACTCGAGTCGGAACACCGGGGAGCTGTTTTTT. It translates to CASSYSSRNTGELFF. This rearrangement joins TRBV6-6 to TRBJ2-2; unclear D gene. The CDR3 has 15 residues. The germline gives CDR1 MNHNY, CDR2 SVGAGI (reference sequence). Trimming took 0 bases from V and 1 from J, leaving 6 bases between them.